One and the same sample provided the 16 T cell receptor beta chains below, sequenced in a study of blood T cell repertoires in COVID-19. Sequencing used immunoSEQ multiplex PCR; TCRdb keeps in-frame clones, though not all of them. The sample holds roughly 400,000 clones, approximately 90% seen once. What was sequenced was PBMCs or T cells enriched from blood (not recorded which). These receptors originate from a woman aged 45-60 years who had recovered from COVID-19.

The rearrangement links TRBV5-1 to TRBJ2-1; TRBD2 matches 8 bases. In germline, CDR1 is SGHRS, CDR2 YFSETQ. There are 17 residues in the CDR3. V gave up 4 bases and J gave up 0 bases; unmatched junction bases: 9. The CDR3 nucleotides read TGCGCCAGCAGCCTTCAAGGCGGGGGGAGCTCCTACAATGAGCAGTTCTTC. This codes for CASSLQGGGSSYNEQFF. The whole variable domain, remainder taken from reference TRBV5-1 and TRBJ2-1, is KAGVTQTPRYLIKTRGQQVTLSCSPISGHRSVSWYQQTPGQGLQFLFEYFSETQRNKGNFPGRFSGRQFSNSRSEMNVSTLELGDSALYLCASSLQGGGSSYNEQFFGPGTRLTVL.

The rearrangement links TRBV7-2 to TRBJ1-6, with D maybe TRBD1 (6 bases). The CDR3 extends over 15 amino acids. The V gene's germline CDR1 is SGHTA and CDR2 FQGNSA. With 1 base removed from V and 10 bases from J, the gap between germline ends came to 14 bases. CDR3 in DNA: TGTGCCAGCAGCTTAGACAGGGCAGAAGTGTCACCCCTCCACTTT. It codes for CASSLDRAEVSPLHF.

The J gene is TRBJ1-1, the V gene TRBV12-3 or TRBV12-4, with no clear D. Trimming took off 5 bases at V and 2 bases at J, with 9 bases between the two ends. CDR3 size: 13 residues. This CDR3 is CASSRLKNTEAFF. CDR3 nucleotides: TGTGCCAGCAGTCGGTTGAAAAACACTGAAGCTTTCTTT.

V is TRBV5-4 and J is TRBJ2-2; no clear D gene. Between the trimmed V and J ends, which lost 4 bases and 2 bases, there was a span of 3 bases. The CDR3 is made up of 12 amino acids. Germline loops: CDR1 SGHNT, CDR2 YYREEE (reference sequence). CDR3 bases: TGTGCCAGCAGCACAAACACCGGGGAGCTGTTTTTT. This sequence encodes CASSTNTGELFF.

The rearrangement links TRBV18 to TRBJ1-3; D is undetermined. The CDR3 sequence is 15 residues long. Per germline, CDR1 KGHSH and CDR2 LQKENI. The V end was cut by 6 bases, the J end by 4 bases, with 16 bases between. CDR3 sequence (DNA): TGTGCCAGCTCTCCCGGACTTGGAGGAGGAAACACCATATATTTT. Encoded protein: CASSPGLGGGNTIYF.

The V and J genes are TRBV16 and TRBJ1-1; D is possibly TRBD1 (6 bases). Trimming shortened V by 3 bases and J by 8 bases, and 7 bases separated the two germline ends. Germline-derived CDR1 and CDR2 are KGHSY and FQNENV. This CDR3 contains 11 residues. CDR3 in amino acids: CASSQGAEAFF. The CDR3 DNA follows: TGTGCCAGCAGCCAGGGGGCCGAAGCTTTCTTT.

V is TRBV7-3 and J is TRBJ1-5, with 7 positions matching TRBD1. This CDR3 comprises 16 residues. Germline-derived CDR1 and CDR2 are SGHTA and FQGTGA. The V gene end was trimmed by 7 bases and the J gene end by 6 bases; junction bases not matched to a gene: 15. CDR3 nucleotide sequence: TGTGCCAGCACCAAACCAACGAGACAGGGCCGTCAGCCCCAGCATTTT. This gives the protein CASTKPTRQGRQPQHF.

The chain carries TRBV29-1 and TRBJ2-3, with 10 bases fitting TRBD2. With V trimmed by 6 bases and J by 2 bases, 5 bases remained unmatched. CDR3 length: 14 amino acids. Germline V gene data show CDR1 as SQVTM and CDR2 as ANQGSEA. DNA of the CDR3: TGCAGCGTCTTTAGCGGGGGGAACACAGATACGCAGTATTTT. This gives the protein CSVFSGGNTDTQYF.

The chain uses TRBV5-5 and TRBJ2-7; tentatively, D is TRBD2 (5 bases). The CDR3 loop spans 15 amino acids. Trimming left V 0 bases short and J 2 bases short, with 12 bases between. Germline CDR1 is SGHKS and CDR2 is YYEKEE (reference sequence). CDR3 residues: CASSLALADPYEQYF. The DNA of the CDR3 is TGTGCCAGCAGCTTGGCCCTAGCAGATCCCTACGAGCAGTACTTC.

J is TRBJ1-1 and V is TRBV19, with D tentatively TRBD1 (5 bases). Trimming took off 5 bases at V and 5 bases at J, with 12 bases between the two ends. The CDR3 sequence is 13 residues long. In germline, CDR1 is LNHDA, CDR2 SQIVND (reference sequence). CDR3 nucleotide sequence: TGTGCCAGTAGTCGGGGGATTGAGACTGAAGCTTTCTTT. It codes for CASSRGIETEAFF.

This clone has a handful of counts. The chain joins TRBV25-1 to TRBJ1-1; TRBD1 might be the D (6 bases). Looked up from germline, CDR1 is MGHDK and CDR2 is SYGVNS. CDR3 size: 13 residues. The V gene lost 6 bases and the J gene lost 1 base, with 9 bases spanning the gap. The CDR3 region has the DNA TGTGCCAGCAGCAAGACAGGGAACACTGAAGCTTTCTTT. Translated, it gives CASSKTGNTEAFF.

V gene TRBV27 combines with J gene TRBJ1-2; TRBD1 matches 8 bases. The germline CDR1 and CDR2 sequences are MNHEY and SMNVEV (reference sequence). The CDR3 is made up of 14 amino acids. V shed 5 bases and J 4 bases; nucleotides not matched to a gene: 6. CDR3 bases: TGTGCCAGCAGTCGACTTGGACAGGGCTATGGCTACACCTTC. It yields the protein CASSRLGQGYGYTF.

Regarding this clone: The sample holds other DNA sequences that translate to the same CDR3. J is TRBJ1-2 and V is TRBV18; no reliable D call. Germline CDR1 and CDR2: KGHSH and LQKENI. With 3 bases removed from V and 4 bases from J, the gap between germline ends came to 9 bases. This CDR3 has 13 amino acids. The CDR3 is CASSPGRLYGYTF. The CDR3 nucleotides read TGTGCCAGCTCACCTGGGAGACTCTATGGCTACACCTTC.

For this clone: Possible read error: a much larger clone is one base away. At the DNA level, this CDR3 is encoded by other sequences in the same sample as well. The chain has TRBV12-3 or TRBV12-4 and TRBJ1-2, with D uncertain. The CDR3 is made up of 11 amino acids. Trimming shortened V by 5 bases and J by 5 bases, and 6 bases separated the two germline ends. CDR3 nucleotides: TGTGCCAGCAGTCTACAGTATGGCTACACCTTC. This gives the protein CASSLQYGYTF.

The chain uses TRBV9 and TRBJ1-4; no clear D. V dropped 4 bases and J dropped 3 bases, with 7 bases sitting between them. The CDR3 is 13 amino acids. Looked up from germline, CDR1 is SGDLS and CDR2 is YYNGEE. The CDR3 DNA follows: TGTGCCAGCAGCCCCCAGTCTAATGAAAAACTGTTTTTT. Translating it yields CASSPQSNEKLFF.

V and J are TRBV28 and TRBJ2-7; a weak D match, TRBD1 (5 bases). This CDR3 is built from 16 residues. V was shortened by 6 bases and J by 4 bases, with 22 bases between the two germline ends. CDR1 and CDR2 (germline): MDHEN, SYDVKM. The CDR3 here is CASSSPIRGHSYEQYF. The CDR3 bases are TGTGCCAGCAGCTCCCCGATTCGAGGACATTCGTACGAGCAGTACTTC. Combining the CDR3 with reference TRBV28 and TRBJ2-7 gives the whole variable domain DVKVTQSSRYLVKRTGEKVFLECVQDMDHENMFWYRQDPGLGLRLIYFSYDVKMKEKGDIPEGYSVSREKKERFSLILESASTNQTSMYLCASSSPIRGHSYEQYFGPGTRLTVT.